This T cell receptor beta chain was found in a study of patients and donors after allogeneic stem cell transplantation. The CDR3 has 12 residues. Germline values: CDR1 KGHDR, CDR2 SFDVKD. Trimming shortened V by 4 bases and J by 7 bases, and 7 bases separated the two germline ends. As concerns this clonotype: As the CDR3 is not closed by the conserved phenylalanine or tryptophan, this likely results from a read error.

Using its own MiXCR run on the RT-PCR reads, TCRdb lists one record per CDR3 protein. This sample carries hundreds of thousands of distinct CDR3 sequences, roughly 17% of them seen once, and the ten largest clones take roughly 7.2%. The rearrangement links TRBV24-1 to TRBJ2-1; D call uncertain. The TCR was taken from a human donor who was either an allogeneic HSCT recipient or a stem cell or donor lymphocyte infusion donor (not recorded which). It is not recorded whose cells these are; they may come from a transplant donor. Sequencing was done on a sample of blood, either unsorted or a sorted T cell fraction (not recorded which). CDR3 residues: CATSDKLNEQFS. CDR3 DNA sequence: TGTGCCACCAGTGACAAGTTGAATGAGCAGTTCTCC.